Listed here are 3 T cell receptor beta chains from one sample, sequenced in a study of tumor-infiltrating lymphocytes in primary liver carcinoma. From approximately 530 ng of total RNA, TCR beta-specific cDNA was reverse-transcribed using a constant-region primer. Nested multiplex PCR, run for three rounds with slightly modified ARM-PCR, yielded TCR beta libraries. In the first two PCR rounds, TRBV1-TRBV30 forward primers were paired with a C-beta reverse primer, and each round lasted around 10 cycles. From the multiplex PCR reads, TCRdb called clonotypes with MiXCR, one entry per CDR3 protein. The sample yields 100,000 to 150,000 distinct CDR3 sequences, around 62% seen once. Investigators took RNA and DNA out together from roughly 21-30 mg of unsorted bulk tissue. Sequencing was done on a sample of liver tumor tissue from sampling region 1. Specified subset: tumor region T1, superior pole. The receptor set was obtained from a woman aged 60-70 years with primary liver carcinoma and hepatitis B virus infection.

About this clonotype: A much larger clone lies one base from this, so it may be a read error. The rearrangement joins TRBV29-1 to TRBJ1-1; 7 bases match TRBD1. This CDR3 spans 12 amino acids. CDR1 SQVTM and CDR2 ANQGSEA come from the germline V gene. The CDR3 region has the DNA TGCAGCGTTCGAACAGGGGACACTGAAACTTTCTTT. This encodes CSVRTGDTETFF. The whole variable domain, remainder taken from reference TRBV29-1 and TRBJ1-1, is SAVISQKPSRDICQRGTSLTIQCQVDSQVTMMFWYRQQPGQSLTLIATANQGSEATYESGFVIDKFPISRPNLTFSTLTVSNMSPEDSSIYLCSVRTGDTETFFGQGTRLTVV.

Remarks on this clonotype: Germline and junction disagree at one end, which may indicate a read error. The V gene is TRBV4-2, the J gene TRBJ2-6; D not certain. Germline loops: CDR1 LGHNA, CDR2 YNFKEQ. This CDR3 contains 16 residues. CDR3 DNA: TGTGCCAGCAGCCAAGGAGGTCTGAGTGAGGCCAACGTTCTGACTTTC. Translation: CASSQGGLSEANVLTF.

Notes on this clonotype: With a much larger clone just one base away, this may be a read error. The genes are TRBV12-5 and TRBJ1-3, with unresolved D. CDR1 is LGHNT and CDR2 is FRNRAP in the germline V gene. V shed 1 base and J shed 2 bases, with 6 bases lying between them. The CDR3 covers 14 residues. CDR3 protein: CASGLGIPGNTIYF. Here the CDR3 DNA reads TGTGCTAGTGGTTTGGGGATCCCTGGAAACACCATATATTTT. The variable domain in full, with the rest retrieved from reference TRBV12-5 and TRBJ1-3, is DARVTQTPRHKVTEMGQEVTMRCQPILGHNTVFWYRQTMMQGLELLAYFRNRAPLDDSGMPKDRFSAEMPDATLATLKIQPSEPRDSAVYFCASGLGIPGNTIYFGEGSWLTVV.